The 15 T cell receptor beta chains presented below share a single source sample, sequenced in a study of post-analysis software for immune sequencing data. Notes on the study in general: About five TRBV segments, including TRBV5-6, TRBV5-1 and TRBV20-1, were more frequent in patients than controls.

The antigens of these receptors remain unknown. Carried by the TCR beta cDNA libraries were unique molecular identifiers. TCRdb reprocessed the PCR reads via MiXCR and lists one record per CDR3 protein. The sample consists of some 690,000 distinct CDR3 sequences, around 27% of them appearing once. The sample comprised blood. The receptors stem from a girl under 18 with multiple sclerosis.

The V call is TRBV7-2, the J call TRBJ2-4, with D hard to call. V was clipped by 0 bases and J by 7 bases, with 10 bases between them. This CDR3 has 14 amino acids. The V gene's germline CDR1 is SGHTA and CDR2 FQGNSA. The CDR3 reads CASSLAVVPNIQYF. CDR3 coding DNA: TGTGCCAGCAGCTTAGCGGTCGTCCCCAACATTCAGTACTTC.

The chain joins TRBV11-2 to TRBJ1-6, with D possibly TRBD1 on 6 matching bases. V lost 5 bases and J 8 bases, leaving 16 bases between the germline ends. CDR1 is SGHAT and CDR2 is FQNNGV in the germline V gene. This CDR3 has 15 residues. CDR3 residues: CASSGGHQGDSPLHF. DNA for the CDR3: TGTGCCAGCAGCGGGGGACACCAAGGGGATTCACCCCTCCACTTT.

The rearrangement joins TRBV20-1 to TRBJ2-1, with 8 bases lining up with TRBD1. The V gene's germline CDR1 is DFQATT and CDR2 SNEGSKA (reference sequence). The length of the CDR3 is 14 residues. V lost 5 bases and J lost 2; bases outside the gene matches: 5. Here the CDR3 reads CSAGQGATYNEQFF. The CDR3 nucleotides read TGCAGTGCTGGGCAGGGGGCCACCTACAATGAGCAGTTCTTC.

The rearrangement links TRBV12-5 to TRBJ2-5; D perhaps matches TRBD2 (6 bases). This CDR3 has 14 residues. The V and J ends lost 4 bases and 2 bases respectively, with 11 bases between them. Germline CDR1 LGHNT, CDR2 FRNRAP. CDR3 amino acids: CASGSGTSQETQYF. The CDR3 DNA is TGTGCTAGTGGTTCCGGGACTTCTCAAGAGACCCAGTACTTC.

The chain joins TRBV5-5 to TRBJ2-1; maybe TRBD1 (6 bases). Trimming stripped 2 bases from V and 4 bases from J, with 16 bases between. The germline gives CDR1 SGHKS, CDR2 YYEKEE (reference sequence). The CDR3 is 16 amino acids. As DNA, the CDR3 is TGTGCCAGCAGCTTAGACCCGGACAGAAATTACAATGAGCAGTTCTTC. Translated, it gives CASSLDPDRNYNEQFF.

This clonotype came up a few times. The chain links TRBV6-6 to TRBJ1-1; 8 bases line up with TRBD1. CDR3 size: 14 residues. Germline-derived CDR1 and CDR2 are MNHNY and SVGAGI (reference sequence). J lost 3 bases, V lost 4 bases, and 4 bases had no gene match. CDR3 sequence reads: CASSSDRGDTEAFF. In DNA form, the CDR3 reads TGTGCCAGCAGTTCCGACAGGGGAGACACTGAAGCTTTCTTT.

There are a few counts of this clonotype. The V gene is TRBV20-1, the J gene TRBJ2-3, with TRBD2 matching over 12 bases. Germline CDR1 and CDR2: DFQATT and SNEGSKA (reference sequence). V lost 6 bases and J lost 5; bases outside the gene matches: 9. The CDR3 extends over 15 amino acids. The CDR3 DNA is TGCAGTGCGAAGGTACTAGCGGGAGGAGGAGATACGCAGTATTTT. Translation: CSAKVLAGGGDTQYF.

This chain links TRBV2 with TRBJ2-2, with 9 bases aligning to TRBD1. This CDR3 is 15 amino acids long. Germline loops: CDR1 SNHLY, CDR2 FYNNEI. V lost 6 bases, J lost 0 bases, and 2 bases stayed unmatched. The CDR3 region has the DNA TGTGCCAGCAGCCGGGACAGGGCGAACACCGGGGAGCTGTTTTTT. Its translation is CASSRDRANTGELFF.

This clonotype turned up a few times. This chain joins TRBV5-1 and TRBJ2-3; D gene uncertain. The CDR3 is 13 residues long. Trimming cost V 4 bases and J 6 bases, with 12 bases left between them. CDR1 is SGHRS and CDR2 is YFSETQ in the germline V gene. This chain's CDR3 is CASSPQLRDTQYF. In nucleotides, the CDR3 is TGCGCCAGCAGCCCACAGCTAAGGGATACGCAGTATTTT.

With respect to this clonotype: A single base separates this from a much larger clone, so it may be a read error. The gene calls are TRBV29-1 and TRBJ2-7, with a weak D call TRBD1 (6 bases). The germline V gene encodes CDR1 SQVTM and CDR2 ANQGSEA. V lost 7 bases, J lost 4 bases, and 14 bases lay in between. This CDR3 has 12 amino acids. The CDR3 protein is CSGVTGQYEQYF. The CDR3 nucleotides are TGCAGCGGCGTGACGGGACAATACGAGCAGTACTTC.

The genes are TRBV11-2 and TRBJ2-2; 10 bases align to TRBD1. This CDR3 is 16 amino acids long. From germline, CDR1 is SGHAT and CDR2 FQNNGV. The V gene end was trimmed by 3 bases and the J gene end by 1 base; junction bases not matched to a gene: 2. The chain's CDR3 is CASSFRDRGNTGELFF. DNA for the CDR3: TGTGCCAGCAGCTTTCGGGACAGGGGGAACACCGGGGAGCTGTTTTTT. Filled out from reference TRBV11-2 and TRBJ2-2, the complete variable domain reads EAGVAQSPRYKIIEKRQSVAFWCNPISGHATLYWYQQILGQGPKLLIQFQNNGVVDDSQLPKDRFSAERLKGVDSTLKIQPAKLEDSAVYLCASSFRDRGNTGELFFGEGSRLTVL.

The CDR3 DNA follows: TGCGCCAGCAGCCAAGATTGGGCAAGGGACTACGAGCAGTACTTC. Amino acid sequence: CASSQDWARDYEQYF. V usage is TRBV4-3 and J usage is TRBJ2-7; D uncertain. Trimming took 0 bases from V and 3 from J, leaving 12 bases between them. The CDR3 extends over 15 amino acids. The germline gives CDR1 LGHNA, CDR2 YSLEER.

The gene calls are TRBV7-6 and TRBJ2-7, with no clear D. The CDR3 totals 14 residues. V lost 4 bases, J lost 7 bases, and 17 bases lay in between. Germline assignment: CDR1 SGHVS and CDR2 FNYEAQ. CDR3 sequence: CASSSVVSTGEQYF. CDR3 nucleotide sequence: TGTGCCAGCAGCTCAGTTGTGTCTACTGGGGAGCAGTACTTC.

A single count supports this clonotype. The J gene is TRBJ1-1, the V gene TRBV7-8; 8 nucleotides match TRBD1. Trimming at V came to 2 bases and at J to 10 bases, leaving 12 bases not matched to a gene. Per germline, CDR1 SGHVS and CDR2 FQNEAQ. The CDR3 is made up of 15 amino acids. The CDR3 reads CASSLSGGMSAVAFF. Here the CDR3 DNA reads TGTGCCAGCAGCTTATCAGGGGGCATGTCCGCTGTAGCTTTCTTT.

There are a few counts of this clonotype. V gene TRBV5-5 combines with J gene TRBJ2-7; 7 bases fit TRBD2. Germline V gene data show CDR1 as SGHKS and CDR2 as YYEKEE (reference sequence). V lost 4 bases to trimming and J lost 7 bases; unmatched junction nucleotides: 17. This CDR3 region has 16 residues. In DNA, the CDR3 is TGTGCCAGCAGCCGAAGGTTAGCGGGTCCGTACAATGAGCAGTACTTC. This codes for CASSRRLAGPYNEQYF. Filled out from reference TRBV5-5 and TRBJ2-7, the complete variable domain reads DAGVTQSPTHLIKTRGQQVTLRCSPISGHKSVSWYQQVLGQGPQFIFQYYEKEERGRGNFPDRFSARQFPNYSSELNVNALLLGDSALYLCASSRRLAGPYNEQYFGPGTRLTVT.